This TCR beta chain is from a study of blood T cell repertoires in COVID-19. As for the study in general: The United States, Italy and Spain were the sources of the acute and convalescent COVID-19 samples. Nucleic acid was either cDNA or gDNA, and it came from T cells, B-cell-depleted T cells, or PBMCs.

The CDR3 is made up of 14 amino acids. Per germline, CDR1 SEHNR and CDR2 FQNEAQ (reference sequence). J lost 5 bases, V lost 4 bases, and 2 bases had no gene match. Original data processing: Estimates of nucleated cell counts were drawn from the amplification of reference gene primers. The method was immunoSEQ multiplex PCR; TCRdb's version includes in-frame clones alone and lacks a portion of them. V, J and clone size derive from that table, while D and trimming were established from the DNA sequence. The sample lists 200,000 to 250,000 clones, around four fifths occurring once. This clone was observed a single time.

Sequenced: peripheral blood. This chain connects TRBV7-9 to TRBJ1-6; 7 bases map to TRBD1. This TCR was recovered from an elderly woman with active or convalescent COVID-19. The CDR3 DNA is TGTGCCAGCAGCTCCACAGGGGATAATTCACCCCTCCACTTT. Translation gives CASSSTGDNSPLHF. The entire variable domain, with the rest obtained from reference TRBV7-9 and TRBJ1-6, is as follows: DTGVSQNPRHKITKRGQNVTFRCDPISEHNRLYWYRQTLGQGPEFLTYFQNEAQLEKSRLLSDRFSAERPKGSFSTLEIQRTEQGDSAMYLCASSSTGDNSPLHFGNGTRLTVT.